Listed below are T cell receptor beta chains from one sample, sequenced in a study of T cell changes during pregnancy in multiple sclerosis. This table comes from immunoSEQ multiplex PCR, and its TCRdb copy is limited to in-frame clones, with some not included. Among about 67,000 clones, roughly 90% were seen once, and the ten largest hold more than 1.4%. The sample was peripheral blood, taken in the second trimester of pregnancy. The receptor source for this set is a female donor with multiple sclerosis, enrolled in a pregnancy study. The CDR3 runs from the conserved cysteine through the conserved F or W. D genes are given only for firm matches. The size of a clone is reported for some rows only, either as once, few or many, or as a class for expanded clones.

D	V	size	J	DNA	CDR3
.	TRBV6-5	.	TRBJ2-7	TGTGCCAGCAAACAGGTTTCAGAGCAGTACTTC	CASKQVSEQYF
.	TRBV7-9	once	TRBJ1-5	TGTGCCAGCAGCTTAACAGGGAGTCGTCAGCCCCAGCATTTT	CASSLTGSRQPQHF
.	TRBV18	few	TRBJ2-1	TGTGCCAGCTCACCCTTAGCCGAGCAGTTCTTC	CASSPLAEQFF
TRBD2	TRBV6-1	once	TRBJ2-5	TGTGCCAGCAGTGAAGGCGGGAGTGCGGAGACCCAGTACTTC	CASSEGGSAETQYF
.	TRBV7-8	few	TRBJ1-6	TGTGCCAGCAGCCGTTACAGGGCACCCCTCCACTTT	CASSRYRAPLHF
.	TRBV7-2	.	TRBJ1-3	TGTGCCAGCAGCTTTGGTTTCCGGGTAGACTCTGGAAACACCATATATTTT	CASSFGFRVDSGNTIYF
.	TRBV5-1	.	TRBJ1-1	TGCGCCAGCAGCTTGGCAAGGGGTAACACTGAAGCTTTCTTT	CASSLARGNTEAFF
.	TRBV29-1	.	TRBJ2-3	TGCAGCGTTGAAGGCGCTAGCACAGATACGCAGTATTTT	CSVEGASTDTQYF
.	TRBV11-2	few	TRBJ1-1	TGTGCCAGCAGTTTTCCAGGGTCCCTTGAGAACACTGAAGCTTTCTTT	CASSFPGSLENTEAFF
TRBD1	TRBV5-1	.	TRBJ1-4	TGCGCCAGCAGCTTGGCCGGGGACAGGGGGCGAAAACTGTTTTTT	CASSLAGDRGRKLFF
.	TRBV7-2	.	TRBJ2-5	TGTGCCAGCAGCTCCCAGACAGTAGAAGAGACCCAGTACTTC	CASSSQTVEETQYF
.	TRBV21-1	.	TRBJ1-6	TGTGCCAGCAGCAAACATCCACCCCTCCACTTT	CASSKHPPLHF
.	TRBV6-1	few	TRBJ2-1	TGTGCCAGCAGCGCCAGTGTTGTTAATGAGCAGTTCTTC	CASSASVVNEQFF
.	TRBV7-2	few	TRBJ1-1	TGTGCCAGCAGCTTATTCAGGGACACTGAAGCTTTCTTT	CASSLFRDTEAFF
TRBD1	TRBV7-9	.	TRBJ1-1	TGTGCCAGCAGCCACCGGGACAGGTTTAACACTGAAGCTTTCTTT	CASSHRDRFNTEAFF
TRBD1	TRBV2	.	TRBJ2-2	TGTGCCAGCAGTGAACTCGCCCAGGGGGCGGCTTTTGGGGAGCTGTTTTTT	CASSELAQGAAFGELFF
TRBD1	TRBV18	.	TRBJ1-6	TGTGCCAGCGCCGCCGGGACAGATAATTCACCCCTCCACTTT	CASAAGTDNSPLHF
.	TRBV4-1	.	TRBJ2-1	TGCGCCAGCAGCCAAGAGCCACAGGGAACCTACAATGAGCAGTTCTTC	CASSQEPQGTYNEQFF
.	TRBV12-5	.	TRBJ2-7	TGTGCTAGTGGTTTGGTGTTATCCAGCGGCGAGCAGTACTTC	CASGLVLSSGEQYF
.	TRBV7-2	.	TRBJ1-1	TGTGCCAGCAGCTTTTCCAGGGAGAACACTGAAGCTTTCTTT	CASSFSRENTEAFF
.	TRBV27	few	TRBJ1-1	TGTGCCAGCAGCCCTGAGACAGGCAACACTGAAGCTTTCTTT	CASSPETGNTEAFF
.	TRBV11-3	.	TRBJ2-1	TGTGCCAGCAGCCACCCGCAGTACAATGAGCAGTTCTTC	CASSHPQYNEQFF
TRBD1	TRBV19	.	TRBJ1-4	TGTGCCAGTAGTGACGGGACAGGGGATGAAAAACTGTTTTTT	CASSDGTGDEKLFF
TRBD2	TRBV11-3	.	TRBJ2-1	TGTGCCAGCAGCTTTGGCGGGGGGAGCTCCTACAATGAGCAGTTCTTC	CASSFGGGSSYNEQFF
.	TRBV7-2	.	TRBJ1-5	TGTGCCAGCAGCTTATCCAGGGTGGATCAGCCCCAGCATTTT	CASSLSRVDQPQHF
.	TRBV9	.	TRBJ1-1	TGTGCCAGCAGCGTTGGGGGAGGGAAGTCCACTGAAGCTTTCTTT	CASSVGGGKSTEAFF
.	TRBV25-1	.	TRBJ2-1	TGTGCCAGCAGTGGGACTAACTCGAATGAGCAGTTCTTC	CASSGTNSNEQFF
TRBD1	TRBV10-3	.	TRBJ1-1	TGTGCCATCAGTGAGTTTGTGTCAGGGGGCACTGAAGCTTTCTTT	CAISEFVSGGTEAFF
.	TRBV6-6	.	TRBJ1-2	TGTGCCAGCAGTTACCCCGGACAGAAGAGTTATGGCTACACCTTC	CASSYPGQKSYGYTF
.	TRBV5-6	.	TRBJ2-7	TGTGCCAGCAGCTTGTATGGCACCTACGAGCAGTACTTC	CASSLYGTYEQYF
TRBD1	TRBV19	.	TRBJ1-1	TGTGCCAGTAGCCAAACTGGGACAGGGGGATCTGAAGCTTTCTTT	CASSQTGTGGSEAFF
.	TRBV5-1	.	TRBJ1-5	TGCGCCAGCAGCCTCAAATCACCGACAGAATATAGCAATCAGCCCCAGCATTTT	CASSLKSPTEYSNQPQHF
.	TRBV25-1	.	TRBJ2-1	TGTGCCAGCAGTCCTTCCACGGCAGCGGAAGAGCAGTTCTTC	CASSPSTAAEEQFF
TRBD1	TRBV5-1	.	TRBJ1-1	TGCGCCGGCAGCGCCGAGGGACAGGGGACTGAAGCTTTCTTT	CAGSAEGQGTEAFF
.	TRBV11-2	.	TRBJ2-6	TGTGCCAGCAGCAATCGGGCTGGGGCCAACGTCCTGACTTTC	CASSNRAGANVLTF
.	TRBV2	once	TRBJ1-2	TGTGCCTATACCGGACAGTACAGCTATGGCTACACCTTC	CAYTGQYSYGYTF
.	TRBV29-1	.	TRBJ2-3	TGCAGCGTTGACCACCCGGACAGCCCCACTCCCCCAGATACGCAGTATTTT	CSVDHPDSPTPPDTQYF
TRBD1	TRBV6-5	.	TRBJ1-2	TGTGCCAGCAGGACAGGGGGCTATGGCTACACCTTC	CASRTGGYGYTF
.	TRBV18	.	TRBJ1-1	TGTGCCAGCTCACCTTTGAGGGACACTGAAGCTTTCTTT	CASSPLRDTEAFF
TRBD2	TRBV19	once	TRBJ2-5	TGTGCCAGTAGTCCCCCTCAAGCGGGAGAGGGAGAGACCCAGTACTTC	CASSPPQAGEGETQYF
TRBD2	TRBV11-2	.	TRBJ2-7	TGTGCCAGCAGCTTAGGGACTAGCCCAACCTACGAGCAGTACTTC	CASSLGTSPTYEQYF
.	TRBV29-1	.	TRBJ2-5	TGCAGCGTTGATATCGGCGGGACCCAAGAGACCCAGTACTTC	CSVDIGGTQETQYF
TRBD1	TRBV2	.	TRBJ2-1	TGTGCCAGCAGTGAAGGGCAGGGGACAGGGGGTATCAATGAGCAGTTCTTC	CASSEGQGTGGINEQFF
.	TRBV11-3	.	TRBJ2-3	TGTGCCAGCAGCACAGCCGGCGCGAGGGCAGATACGCAGTATTTT	CASSTAGARADTQYF
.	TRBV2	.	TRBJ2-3	TGTGCCAGCAGTGTGGGGACTGTCACAGATACGCAGTATTTT	CASSVGTVTDTQYF
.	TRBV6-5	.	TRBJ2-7	TGTGCCAGCAGTTACGGCGGTCCCTTTAGCTCCTACGAGCAGTACTTC	CASSYGGPFSSYEQYF
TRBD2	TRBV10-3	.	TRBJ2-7	TGTGCCATCAGTGAGGATGGGCGGGGGGCCGCCTCCGAGCAGTACTTC	CAISEDGRGAASEQYF
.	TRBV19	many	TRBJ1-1	TGTGCCAGTAGTCCAGGGCGCTTCCCCCTCAAAACGCGATGGTCTGGGCACACTGAAGCTTTCTTT	CASSPGRFPLKTRWSGHTEAFF
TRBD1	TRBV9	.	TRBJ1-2	TGTGCCAGCAGGAGTTCCGGGACAGATGGCTACACCTTC	CASRSSGTDGYTF
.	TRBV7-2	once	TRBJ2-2	TGTGCCAGCAGCGTCGATAGCCCCCCCGGGGAGCTGTTTTTT	CASSVDSPPGELFF
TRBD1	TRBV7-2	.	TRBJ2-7	TGTGCCAGCACCAAACCCGGGACAGGGGACTACGAGCAGTACTTC	CASTKPGTGDYEQYF
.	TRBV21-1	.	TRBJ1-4	TGTGCCAGCAGCAGGACGGACAGGGACTCCCCCGAAAAACTGTTTTTT	CASSRTDRDSPEKLFF
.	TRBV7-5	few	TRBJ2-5	TGTGTCAGAAGCCCTCGGACTAGCGTCATAGAAGAGACCCAGTACTTC	CVRSPRTSVIEETQYF